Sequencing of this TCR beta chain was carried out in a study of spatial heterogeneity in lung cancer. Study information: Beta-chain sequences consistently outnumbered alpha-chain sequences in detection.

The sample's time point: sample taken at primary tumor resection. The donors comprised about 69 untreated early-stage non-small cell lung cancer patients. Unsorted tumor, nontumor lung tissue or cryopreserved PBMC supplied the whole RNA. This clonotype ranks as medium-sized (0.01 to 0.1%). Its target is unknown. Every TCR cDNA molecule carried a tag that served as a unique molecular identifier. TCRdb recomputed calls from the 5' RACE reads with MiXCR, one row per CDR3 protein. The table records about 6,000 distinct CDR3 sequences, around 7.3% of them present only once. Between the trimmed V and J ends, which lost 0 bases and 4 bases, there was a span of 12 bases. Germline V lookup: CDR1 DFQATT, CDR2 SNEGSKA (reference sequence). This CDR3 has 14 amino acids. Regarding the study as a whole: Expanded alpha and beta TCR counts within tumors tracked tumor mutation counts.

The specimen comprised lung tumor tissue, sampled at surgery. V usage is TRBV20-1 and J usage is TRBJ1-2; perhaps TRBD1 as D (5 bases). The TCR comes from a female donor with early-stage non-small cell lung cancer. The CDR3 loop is CSARDIRDAYGYTF. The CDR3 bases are TGCAGTGCTAGAGATATCAGGGATGCCTATGGCTACACCTTC.